This T cell receptor beta chain was sequenced for a study of sequential checkpoint blockade in melanoma. About the research overall: First-line arms were nivolumab then ipilimumab, or the reverse, randomized 1:1. After both sequences, patients received maintenance nivolumab.

This table comes from immunoSEQ multiplex PCR, and its TCRdb copy is limited to in-frame clones, with some not included. The repertoire has more than 15,000 clones, about two thirds of them found once; the top ten carry roughly 23%. The treatment denotes: randomized to nivolumab then ipilimumab (arm A) or the reverse (arm B). None of the patients previously received DNA-damaging chemotherapy. The CDR3 is 13 residues long. Germline-derived CDR1 and CDR2 are PRHDT and FYEKMQ (reference sequence). Trimming cost V 5 bases and J 7 bases; bases outside gene matches: 4. The origin of this receptor is a human donor with melanoma. The rearrangement uses TRBV13 and TRBJ1-4, with 7 bases matching TRBD1. The specimen was CD8+ T cells sorted from blood (inferred from file names), collected from a patient given nivolumab and ipilimumab in sequence. The CDR3 coding sequence is TGTGCCAGCAGCCGACAGGGAAGTGAAAAACTGTTTTTT. Amino acid sequence: CASSRQGSEKLFF.